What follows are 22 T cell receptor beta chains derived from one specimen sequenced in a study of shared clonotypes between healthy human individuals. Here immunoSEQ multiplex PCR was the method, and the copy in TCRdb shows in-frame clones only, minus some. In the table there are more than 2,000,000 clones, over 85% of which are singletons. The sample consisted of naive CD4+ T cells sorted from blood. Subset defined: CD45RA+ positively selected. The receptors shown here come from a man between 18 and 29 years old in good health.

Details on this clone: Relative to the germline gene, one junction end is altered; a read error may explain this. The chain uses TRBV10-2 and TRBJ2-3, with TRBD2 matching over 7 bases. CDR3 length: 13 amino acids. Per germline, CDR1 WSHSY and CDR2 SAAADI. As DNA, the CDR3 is TGCGCCAGCAGTGAGGGAGGGACTACAACAGTTATTTTT. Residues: CASSEGGTTTVIF.

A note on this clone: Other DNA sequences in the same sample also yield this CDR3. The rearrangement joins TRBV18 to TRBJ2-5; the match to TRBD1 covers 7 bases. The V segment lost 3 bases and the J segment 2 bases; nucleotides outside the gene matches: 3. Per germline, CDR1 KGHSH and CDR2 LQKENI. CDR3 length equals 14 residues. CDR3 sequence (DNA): TGTGCCAGCTCACCGTCGGGACAGCAAGAGACCCAGTACTTC. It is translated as CASSPSGQQETQYF.

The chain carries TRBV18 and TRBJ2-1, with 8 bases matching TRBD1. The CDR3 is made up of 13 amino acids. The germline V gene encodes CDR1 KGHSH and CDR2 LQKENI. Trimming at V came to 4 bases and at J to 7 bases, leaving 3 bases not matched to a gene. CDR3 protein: CASSQQGGNEQFF. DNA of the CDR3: TGTGCCAGCTCACAACAGGGGGGAAATGAGCAGTTCTTC.

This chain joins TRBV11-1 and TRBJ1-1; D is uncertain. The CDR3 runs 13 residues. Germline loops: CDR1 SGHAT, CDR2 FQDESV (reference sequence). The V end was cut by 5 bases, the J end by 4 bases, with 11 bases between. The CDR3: CASSRSRATEAFF. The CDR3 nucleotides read TGTGCCAGCAGCCGATCACGGGCCACTGAAGCTTTCTTT.

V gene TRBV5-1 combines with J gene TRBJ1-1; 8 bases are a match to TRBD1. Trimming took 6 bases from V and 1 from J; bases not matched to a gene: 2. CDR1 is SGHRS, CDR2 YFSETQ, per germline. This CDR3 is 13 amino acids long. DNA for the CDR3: TGCGCCAGCACACAGGGGGGGAACACTGAAGCTTTCTTT. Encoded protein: CASTQGGNTEAFF.

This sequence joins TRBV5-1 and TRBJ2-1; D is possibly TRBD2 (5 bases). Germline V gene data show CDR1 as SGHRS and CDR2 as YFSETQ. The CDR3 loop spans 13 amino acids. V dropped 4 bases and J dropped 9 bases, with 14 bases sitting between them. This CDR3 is CASSPPVAGEQFF. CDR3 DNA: TGCGCCAGCAGCCCACCTGTGGCGGGTGAGCAGTTCTTC. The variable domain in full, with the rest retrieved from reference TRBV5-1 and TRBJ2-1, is KAGVTQTPRYLIKTRGQQVTLSCSPISGHRSVSWYQQTPGQGLQFLFEYFSETQRNKGNFPGRFSGRQFSNSRSEMNVSTLELGDSALYLCASSPPVAGEQFFGPGTRLTVL.

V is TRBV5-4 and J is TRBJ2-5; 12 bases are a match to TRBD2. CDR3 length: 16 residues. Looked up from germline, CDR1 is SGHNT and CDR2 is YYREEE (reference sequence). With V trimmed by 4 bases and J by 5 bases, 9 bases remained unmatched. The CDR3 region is CASSPASGGARETQYF. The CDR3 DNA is TGTGCCAGCAGCCCGGCTAGCGGGGGGGCGAGGGAGACCCAGTACTTC. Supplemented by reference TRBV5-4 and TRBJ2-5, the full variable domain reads ETGVTQSPTHLIKTRGQQVTLRCSSQSGHNTVSWYQQALGQGPQFIFQYYREEENGRGNFPPRFSGLQFPNYSSELNVNALELDDSALYLCASSPASGGARETQYFGPGTRLLVL.

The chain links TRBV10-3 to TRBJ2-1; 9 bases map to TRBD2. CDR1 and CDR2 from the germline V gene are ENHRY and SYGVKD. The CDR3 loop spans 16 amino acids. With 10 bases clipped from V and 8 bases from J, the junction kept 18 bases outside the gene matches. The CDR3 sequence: CATRRGGSGRLDEQFF. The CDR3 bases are TGTGCCACTAGGCGGGGGGGTAGCGGGAGATTGGATGAGCAGTTCTTC.

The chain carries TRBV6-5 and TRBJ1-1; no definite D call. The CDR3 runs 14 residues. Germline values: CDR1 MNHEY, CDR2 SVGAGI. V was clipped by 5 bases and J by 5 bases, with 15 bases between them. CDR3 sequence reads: CASSGGFPGTEAFF. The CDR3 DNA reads TGTGCCAGCAGTGGCGGTTTCCCCGGGACTGAAGCTTTCTTT.

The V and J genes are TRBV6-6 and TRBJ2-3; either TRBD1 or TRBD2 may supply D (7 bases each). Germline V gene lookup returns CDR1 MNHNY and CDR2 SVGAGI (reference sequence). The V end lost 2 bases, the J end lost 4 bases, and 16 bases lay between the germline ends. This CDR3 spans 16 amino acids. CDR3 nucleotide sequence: TGTGCCAGCAGTTACAGGGCTAGCGGACAGGCAGATACGCAGTATTTT. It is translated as CASSYRASGQADTQYF.

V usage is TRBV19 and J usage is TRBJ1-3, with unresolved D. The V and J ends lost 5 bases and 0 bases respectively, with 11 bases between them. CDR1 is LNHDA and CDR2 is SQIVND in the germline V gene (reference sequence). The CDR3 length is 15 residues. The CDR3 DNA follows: TGTGCCAGTAGTGGAATTCAGACCTCTGGAAACACCATATATTTT. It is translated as CASSGIQTSGNTIYF.

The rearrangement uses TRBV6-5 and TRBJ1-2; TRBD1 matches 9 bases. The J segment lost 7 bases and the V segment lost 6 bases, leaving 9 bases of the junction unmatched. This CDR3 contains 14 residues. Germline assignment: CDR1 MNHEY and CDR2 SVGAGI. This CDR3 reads CASSPGTGRGGYTF. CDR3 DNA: TGTGCCAGCAGCCCTGGGACAGGGCGAGGTGGCTACACCTTC.

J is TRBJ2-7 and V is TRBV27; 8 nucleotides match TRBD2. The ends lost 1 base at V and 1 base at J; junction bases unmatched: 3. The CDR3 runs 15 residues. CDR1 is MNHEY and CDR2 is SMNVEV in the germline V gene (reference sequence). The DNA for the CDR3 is TGTGCCAGCAGTTTATTCGGCGGGAGGTCCTACGAGCAGTACTTC. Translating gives CASSLFGGRSYEQYF.

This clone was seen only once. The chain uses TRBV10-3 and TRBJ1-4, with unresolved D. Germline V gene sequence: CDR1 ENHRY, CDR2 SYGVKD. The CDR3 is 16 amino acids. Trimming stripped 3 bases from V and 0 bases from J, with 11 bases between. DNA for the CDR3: TGTGCCATCAGTGATGGCAGCGCTTCAACTAATGAAAAACTGTTTTTT. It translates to CAISDGSASTNEKLFF.

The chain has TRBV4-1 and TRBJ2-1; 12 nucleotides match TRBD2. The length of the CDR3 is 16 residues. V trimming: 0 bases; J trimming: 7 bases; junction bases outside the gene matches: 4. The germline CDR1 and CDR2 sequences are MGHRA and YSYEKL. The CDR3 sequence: CASSQDGLAGKNEQFF. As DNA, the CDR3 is TGCGCCAGCAGCCAAGATGGACTAGCGGGAAAGAATGAGCAGTTCTTC.

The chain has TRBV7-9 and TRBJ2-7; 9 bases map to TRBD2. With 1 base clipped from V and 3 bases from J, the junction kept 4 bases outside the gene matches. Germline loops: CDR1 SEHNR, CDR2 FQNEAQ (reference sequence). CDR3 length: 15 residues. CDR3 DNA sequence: TGTGCCAGCAGCTTAGGACTAGCGGCAGTCTACGAGCAGTACTTC. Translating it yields CASSLGLAAVYEQYF.

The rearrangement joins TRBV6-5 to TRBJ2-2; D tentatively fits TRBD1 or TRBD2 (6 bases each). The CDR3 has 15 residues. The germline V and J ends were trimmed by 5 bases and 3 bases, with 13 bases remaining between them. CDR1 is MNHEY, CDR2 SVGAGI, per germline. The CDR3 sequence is CASSRGDLHTGELFF. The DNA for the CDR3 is TGTGCCAGCAGTAGGGGGGATTTGCACACCGGGGAGCTGTTTTTT.

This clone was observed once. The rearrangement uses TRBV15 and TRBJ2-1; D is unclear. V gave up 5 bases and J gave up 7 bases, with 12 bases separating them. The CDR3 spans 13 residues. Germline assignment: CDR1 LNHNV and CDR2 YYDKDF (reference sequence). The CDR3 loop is CATSAGFKNEQFF. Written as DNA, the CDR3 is TGTGCCACCAGCGCCGGGTTTAAAAATGAGCAGTTCTTC. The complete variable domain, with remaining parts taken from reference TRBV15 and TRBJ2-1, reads DAMVIQNPRYQVTQFGKPVTLSCSQTLNHNVMYWYQQKSSQAPKLLFHYYDKDFNNEADTPDNFQSRRPNTSFCFLDIRSPGLGDTAMYLCATSAGFKNEQFFGPGTRLTVL.

For the CDR3, the DNA is TGTGCCAGCAGCTTACTCCCGGGGGAGACCCAGTACTTC. Translated: CASSLLPGETQYF. The V and J genes are TRBV7-2 and TRBJ2-5; tentatively, D is TRBD2 (5 bases). Trimming pared 2 bases from V and 5 bases from J, leaving 9 bases between. Germline values: CDR1 SGHTA, CDR2 FQGNSA. The length of the CDR3 is 13 residues.

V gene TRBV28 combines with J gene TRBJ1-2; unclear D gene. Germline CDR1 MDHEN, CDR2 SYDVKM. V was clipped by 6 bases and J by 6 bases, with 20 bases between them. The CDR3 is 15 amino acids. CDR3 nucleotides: TGTGCCAGCAGCCAGTCCCCACCTTTGGTTCATGGCTACACCTTC. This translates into CASSQSPPLVHGYTF.

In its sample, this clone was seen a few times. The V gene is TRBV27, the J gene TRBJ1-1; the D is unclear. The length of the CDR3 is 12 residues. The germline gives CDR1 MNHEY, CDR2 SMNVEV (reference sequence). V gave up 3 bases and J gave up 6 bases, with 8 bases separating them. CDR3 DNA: TGTGCCAGCAGTTTTAACGGGGCTGAAGCTTTCTTT. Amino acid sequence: CASSFNGAEAFF.

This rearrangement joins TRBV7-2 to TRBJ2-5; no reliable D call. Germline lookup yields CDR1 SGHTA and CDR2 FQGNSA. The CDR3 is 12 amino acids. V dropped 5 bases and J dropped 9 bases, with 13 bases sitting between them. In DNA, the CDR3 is TGTGCCAGCAGCCCCTCGAGGATGGCCCAGTACTTC. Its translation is CASSPSRMAQYF.